These 20 T cell receptor beta chains originate from one sample sequenced in a study of CD8+ T cells in alopecia areata. Treatment described: oral pan-JAK inhibitor, 5-10 mg twice daily. Sequencing relied on a cDNA template that was reverse transcribed from extracted RNA. Produced via immunoSEQ multiplex PCR; TCRdb's table is partial and in-frame only. Among hundreds of thousands of clones listed, roughly two fifths were seen once. Here the sequenced sample was CD4+ T cells sorted from blood, taken between weeks 30 and 35, from a patient treated with tofacitinib. These receptor sequences come from a human donor with alopecia areata.

CDR3 sequence (DNA): TGTGCCAGCAGCCAAGCAGGAGTTACTAACTATGGCTACACCTTC. Protein: CASSQAGVTNYGYTF. The chain joins TRBV4-2 to TRBJ1-2, with unresolved D. V shed 1 base and J shed 0 bases, with 9 bases lying between them. Germline V gene data show CDR1 as LGHNA and CDR2 as YNFKEQ. The CDR3 has 15 residues.

V gene TRBV7-3 combines with J gene TRBJ2-7, with TRBD1 as a possible D gene (5 bases). The CDR3 runs 13 residues. Trimming removed 5 bases from V and 2 bases from J, with 10 bases in between. Looked up from germline, CDR1 is SGHTA and CDR2 is FQGTGA. CDR3 in DNA: TGTGCCAGCAGCCCAGGGAAGACCTACGAGCAGTACTTC. Translated, it gives CASSPGKTYEQYF.

The chain recombines TRBV29-1 with TRBJ2-1; 7 bases line up with TRBD2. Germline V gives CDR1 SQVTM, CDR2 ANQGSEA. CDR3 size: 15 residues. V lost 3 bases, J lost 2 bases, and 7 bases stayed unmatched. CDR3 nucleotide sequence: TGCAGCGTTGAGACGGGGGGTCCGACCTACAATGAGCAGTTCTTC. Amino acid sequence: CSVETGGPTYNEQFF.

The chain carries TRBV2 and TRBJ1-4; 7 nucleotides agree with TRBD1. CDR1 is SNHLY, CDR2 FYNNEI, per germline. The length of the CDR3 is 15 residues. The V and J ends lost 6 bases and 1 base, in that order; junction bases with no gene match: 5. Written as DNA, the CDR3 is TGTGCCAGCAGCGACGCAGGGGGAACTAATGAAAAACTGTTTTTT. It encodes CASSDAGGTNEKLFF.

The sample holds a few counts of this clone. The rearrangement links TRBV4-1 to TRBJ2-1, with D possibly being TRBD2 (6 bases). V gave up 6 bases and J gave up 2 bases, with 11 bases separating them. CDR1 MGHRA and CDR2 YSYEKL come from the germline V gene. The CDR3 has 14 amino acids. The CDR3 DNA reads TGCGCCAGCAGTCCCTCTAGCGCCTACAATGAGCAGTTCTTC. This sequence encodes CASSPSSAYNEQFF.

The rearrangement joins TRBV27 to TRBJ1-2; D is perhaps TRBD1 (6 bases). CDR3 length: 13 residues. Trimming shortened V by 4 bases and J by 4 bases, and 10 bases separated the two germline ends. Germline assignment: CDR1 MNHEY and CDR2 SMNVEV (reference sequence). The CDR3 DNA is TGTGCCAGCAGTTCAACAGGGTTCTATGGCTACACCTTC. It specifies CASSSTGFYGYTF.

The V call is TRBV20-1, the J call TRBJ2-1; D unresolved. The germline gives CDR1 DFQATT, CDR2 SNEGSKA (reference sequence). This CDR3 spans 11 amino acids. Trimming took 7 bases from V and 10 from J, leaving 14 bases between them. The CDR3 spells CSVTKAGEQFF. CDR3 coding DNA: TGCAGTGTTACGAAGGCTGGGGAGCAGTTCTTC.

This clone came up a few times. The chain has TRBV29-1 and TRBJ2-1; D gene unclear. The germline V gene encodes CDR1 SQVTM and CDR2 ANQGSEA. V gave up 2 bases and J gave up 4 bases, with 6 bases separating them. CDR3 length equals 12 residues. The CDR3 is CSVEIQYNEQFF. The CDR3 bases are TGCAGCGTTGAAATCCAGTACAATGAGCAGTTCTTC.

CDR3 sequence: CASSPGVTQPQHF. In nucleotides, the CDR3 is TGTGCCAGCAGCCCTGGGGTGACTCAGCCCCAGCATTTT. The V gene is TRBV7-2, the J gene TRBJ1-5; unclear D gene. V shed 5 bases and J shed 6 bases, with 11 bases lying between them. The length of the CDR3 is 13 residues. Germline V CDR1 and CDR2: SGHTA, FQGNSA.

The rearrangement uses TRBV7-6 and TRBJ2-5; TRBD1 or TRBD2 may be the D gene (7 bases each). Germline V lookup: CDR1 SGHVS, CDR2 FNYEAQ. This CDR3 is built from 16 residues. V was shortened by 7 bases and J by 4 bases, with 22 bases between the two germline ends. The CDR3 region has the DNA TGTGCCAGCACCCAGGGGGGGCTGGGTGGTGGAGAGACCCAGTACTTC. It codes for CASTQGGLGGGETQYF.

The rearrangement links TRBV5-1 to TRBJ2-3; the D is unclear. Trimming cost V 5 bases and J 0 bases, with 10 bases left between them. Germline V gene sequence: CDR1 SGHRS, CDR2 YFSETQ. This CDR3 has 14 amino acids. The CDR3 DNA reads as TGCGCCAGCAGTAGTCAGTCTAGCACAGATACGCAGTATTTT. Its protein product is CASSSQSSTDTQYF. Full variable domain (outside the CDR3, taken from reference TRBV5-1 and TRBJ2-3): KAGVTQTPRYLIKTRGQQVTLSCSPISGHRSVSWYQQTPGQGLQFLFEYFSETQRNKGNFPGRFSGRQFSNSRSEMNVSTLELGDSALYLCASSSQSSTDTQYFGPGTRLTVL.

Notes on this clone: The sample contains more than one DNA sequence encoding this CDR3. The chain has TRBV4-2 and TRBJ2-3; D remains unclear. Trimming pared 0 bases from V and 1 base from J, leaving 2 bases between. The CDR3 has 13 residues. CDR1 and CDR2 from the germline V gene are LGHNA and YNFKEQ. The CDR3 protein is CASSQDRTDTQYF. CDR3 nucleotides: TGTGCCAGCAGCCAAGACCGCACAGATACGCAGTATTTT.

The V gene is TRBV5-6, the J gene TRBJ2-7; a possible D gene is TRBD2 (5 bases). Germline values: CDR1 SGHDT, CDR2 YYEEEE. Between the trimmed V and J ends, which lost 4 bases and 2 bases, there was a span of 13 bases. This CDR3 has 14 residues. CDR3 nucleotide sequence: TGTGCCAGCAGCCTTAACGGGAACACCTACGAGCAGTACTTC. Translated: CASSLNGNTYEQYF. Combining the CDR3 with reference TRBV5-6 and TRBJ2-7 gives the whole variable domain DAGVTQSPTHLIKTRGQQVTLRCSPKSGHDTVSWYQQALGQGPQFIFQYYEEEERQRGNFPDRFSGHQFPNYSSELNVNALLLGDSALYLCASSLNGNTYEQYFGPGTRLTVT.

This clone has more than one count but fewer than ten. V usage is TRBV18 and J usage is TRBJ2-1; D might be TRBD1 (6 bases). This CDR3 has 16 residues. Germline assignment: CDR1 KGHSH and CDR2 LQKENI. V was cut by 3 bases and J by 5 bases, with 17 bases left in between. The CDR3 sequence: CASSPFQQGEDNEQFF. In DNA, the CDR3 is TGTGCCAGCTCACCTTTTCAACAGGGCGAGGACAATGAGCAGTTCTTC.

This clone was picked up a small number of times. This chain joins TRBV30 and TRBJ2-3; D is uncertain. Germline-derived CDR1 and CDR2 are GTSNPN and SVGIG (reference sequence). The ends were cut back, 0 bases at V and 1 base at J, with 5 bases in the middle. The CDR3 runs 13 residues. The CDR3 protein is CAWSVSRTDTQYF. The CDR3 DNA reads TGTGCCTGGAGTGTATCTCGCACAGATACGCAGTATTTT.

In this sample, this clone turned up many times. V gene TRBV7-6 combines with J gene TRBJ2-7; 11 bases are shared with TRBD2. CDR3 size: 18 residues. V was pared by 5 bases and J by 2 bases, with 14 bases of the junction left unmatched. Per germline, CDR1 SGHVS and CDR2 FNYEAQ. CDR3 coding DNA: TGTGCCAGCAGCACACATCGAGGGACTAGCGGAAGAACCTACGAGCAGTACTTC. It translates to CASSTHRGTSGRTYEQYF.

The chain carries TRBV2 and TRBJ1-2; 7 nucleotides align to TRBD1. The ends lost 3 bases at V and 8 bases at J; junction bases unmatched: 6. Germline V gene data show CDR1 as SNHLY and CDR2 as FYNNEI. The CDR3 is 13 residues long. The CDR3 here is CASSERGGNGYTF. CDR3 nucleotide sequence: TGTGCCAGCAGTGAGCGAGGGGGCAACGGCTACACCTTC.

This chain joins TRBV28 and TRBJ2-1; D may be TRBD1 or TRBD2 (5 bases each). The V gene's germline CDR1 is MDHEN and CDR2 SYDVKM. The CDR3 sequence is 13 residues long. The germline V and J ends were trimmed by 6 bases and 2 bases, with 8 bases remaining between them. CDR3 DNA sequence: TGTGCCAGCAGGGGGGTTCCCTACAATGAGCAGTTCTTC. Protein: CASRGVPYNEQFF.

A few counts support this clone. V and J are TRBV6-6 and TRBJ2-5; 7 nucleotides line up with TRBD1. J lost 5 bases, V lost 2 bases, and 5 bases had no gene match. This CDR3 comprises 14 residues. Germline CDR1 MNHNY, CDR2 SVGAGI (reference sequence). CDR3 DNA: TGTGCCAGCAGTTACAGGGGGCCGGGGGAGACCCAGTACTTC. Translating gives CASSYRGPGETQYF.

The chain has TRBV29-1 and TRBJ2-2, with 7 bases fitting TRBD1. CDR3 length equals 17 residues. The germline V gene encodes CDR1 SQVTM and CDR2 ANQGSEA. The V and J ends lost 0 bases and 0 bases, in that order; junction bases with no gene match: 7. The CDR3 DNA reads as TGCAGCGTTGAAGATCCGACCGGGACAGCGAACACCGGGGAGCTGTTTTTT. The encoded protein is CSVEDPTGTANTGELFF.